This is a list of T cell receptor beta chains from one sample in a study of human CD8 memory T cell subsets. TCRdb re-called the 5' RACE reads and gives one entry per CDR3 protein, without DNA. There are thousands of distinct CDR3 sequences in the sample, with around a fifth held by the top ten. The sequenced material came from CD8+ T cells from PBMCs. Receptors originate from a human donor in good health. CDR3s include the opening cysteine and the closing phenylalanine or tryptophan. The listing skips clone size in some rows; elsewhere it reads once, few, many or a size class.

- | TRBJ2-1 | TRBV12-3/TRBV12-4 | CASSLGRGAGNEQFF
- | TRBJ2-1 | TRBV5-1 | CASSPTGGLSYNEQFF
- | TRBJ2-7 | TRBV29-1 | CSGRTGDTYEQYF
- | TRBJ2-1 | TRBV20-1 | CSARDFQGRNDEQFF
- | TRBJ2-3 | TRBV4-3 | CVSSQDSSPGQGSTQYF
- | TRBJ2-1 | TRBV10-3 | CAISGGSRRNEQFF
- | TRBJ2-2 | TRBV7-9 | CASSSPVHRARITGELFF
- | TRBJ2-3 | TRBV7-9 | CASSHNDELAGEFTDTQYF
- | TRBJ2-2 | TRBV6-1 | CATWTDPGGELFF
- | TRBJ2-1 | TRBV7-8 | CASSLRSGEVFNEQFF
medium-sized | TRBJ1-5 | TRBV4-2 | CASSQSPFSSGQPQHF
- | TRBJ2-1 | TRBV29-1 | CSVEDLGRLSSYNEQFF
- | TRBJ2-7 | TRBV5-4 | CASSPTGRDRGFYEQYF
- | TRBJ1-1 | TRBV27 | CASSPEQGAGTEAFF
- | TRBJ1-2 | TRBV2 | CANRAPANYGYTF
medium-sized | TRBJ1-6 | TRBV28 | CASSLPGTGDSPLHF
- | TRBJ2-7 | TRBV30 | CAWSPRAFSYEQYF
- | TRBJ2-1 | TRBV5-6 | CASSLVQAGVYNEQFF
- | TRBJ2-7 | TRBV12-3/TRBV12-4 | CASSLDPSNEQYF
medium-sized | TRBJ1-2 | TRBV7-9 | CASSPHSYGYTF
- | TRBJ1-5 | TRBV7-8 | CASSLGSGQGNQPQHF
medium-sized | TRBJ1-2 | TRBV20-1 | CSARETGLGGDFGGYTF
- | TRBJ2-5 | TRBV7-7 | CASSYAVGETQYF
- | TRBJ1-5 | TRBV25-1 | CASSDSSGIQPQHF
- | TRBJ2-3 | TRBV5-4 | CASSHGDRGTDTQYF
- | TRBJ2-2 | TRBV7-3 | CASSFGTGELFF
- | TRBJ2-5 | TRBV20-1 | CSARSRTSGIETQYF
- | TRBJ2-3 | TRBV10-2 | CASSWTDTQYF
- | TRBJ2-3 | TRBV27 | CASSVTGTTDTQYF
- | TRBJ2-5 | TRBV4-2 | CASSQDGLAGLLGETQYF
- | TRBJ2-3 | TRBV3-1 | CASSQETLAIDTQYF
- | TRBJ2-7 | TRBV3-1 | CASSHTKTYEQYF